Below, 31 T cell receptor beta chains from the same sample are listed, as sequenced in a study of blood T cell repertoires in COVID-19. The protocol was immunoSEQ multiplex PCR, while the TCRdb copy is restricted to in-frame clones and leaves out a portion. The sample yields some 170,000 clones, 80% to 90% seen once. Sample: peripheral blood. These receptors originate from a woman in her forties or fifties with acute or convalescent COVID-19.

The rearrangement links TRBV18 to TRBJ2-3; D is undetermined. Germline V gene lookup returns CDR1 KGHSH and CDR2 LQKENI. The CDR3 extends over 13 amino acids. V lost 3 bases, J lost 5 bases, and 9 bases lay in between. The CDR3 nucleotides are TGTGCCAGCTCACCCGCCAGGCAAGATACGCAGTATTTT. Its protein product is CASSPARQDTQYF.

As for this clone: The sample holds other DNA sequences that translate to the same CDR3. The chain is built from TRBV10-3 and TRBJ1-4; D may be TRBD1 (5 bases). V was trimmed by 6 bases and J by 8 bases, leaving 19 bases between them. The CDR3 runs to 15 residues. Looked up from germline, CDR1 is ENHRY and CDR2 is SYGVKD. In nucleotides, the CDR3 is TGTGCCATCAGCCCCGGACAAGGGGCAGGAGAAAAACTGTTTTTT. It translates to CAISPGQGAGEKLFF.

V and J are TRBV18 and TRBJ1-5, with 7 positions matching TRBD1. The CDR3 contains 15 residues. V trimming: 4 bases; J trimming: 4 bases; junction bases outside the gene matches: 7. CDR1 is KGHSH and CDR2 is LQKENI in the germline V gene. The CDR3 DNA sequence: TGTGCCAGCTCACAAGGGGGACAGAGTAATCAGCCCCAGCATTTT. Encoded protein: CASSQGGQSNQPQHF.

J is TRBJ1-5 and V is TRBV6-2 or TRBV6-3; maybe TRBD1 (5 bases). The CDR3 covers 14 residues. CDR1 is MNHEY and CDR2 is SVGEGT in the germline V gene. Trimming stripped 4 bases from V and 7 bases from J, with 14 bases between. The CDR3 nucleotides are TGTGCCAGCAGTTCAGTCAGGGAAAACCAGCCCCAGCATTTT. It codes for CASSSVRENQPQHF.

The J gene is TRBJ1-1, the V gene TRBV12-3 or TRBV12-4; unclear D gene. This CDR3 comprises 13 residues. The V and J ends lost 7 bases and 2 bases respectively, with 11 bases between them. For the CDR3, the DNA is TGTGCCAGCACCTCTAGGACTAACACTGAAGCTTTCTTT. It translates to CASTSRTNTEAFF.

This chain connects TRBV6-5 to TRBJ2-5; TRBD2 is a possible D gene (5 bases). Trimming shortened V by 4 bases and J by 5 bases, and 11 bases separated the two germline ends. The germline gives CDR1 MNHEY, CDR2 SVGAGI. This CDR3 is 13 amino acids long. This chain's CDR3 is CASSSSSLETQYF. In DNA, the CDR3 is TGTGCCAGCAGTTCCTCTAGCTTGGAGACCCAGTACTTC.

V usage is TRBV7-9 and J usage is TRBJ2-7; 10 nucleotides agree with TRBD1. J gave up 2 bases and V 5 bases, and 9 bases lay outside the gene matches. The CDR3 runs 16 residues. Looked up from germline, CDR1 is SEHNR and CDR2 is FQNEAQ (reference sequence). The CDR3 coding sequence is TGTGCCAGCAGCAAAAAGGGGACAGGGGCGACCTACGAGCAGTACTTC. It yields the protein CASSKKGTGATYEQYF.

The chain recombines TRBV10-3 with TRBJ1-4; TRBD1 agrees at 9 bases. V was pared by 6 bases and J by 4 bases, with 3 bases of the junction left unmatched. Germline V CDR1 and CDR2: ENHRY, SYGVKD. The CDR3 is 14 residues long. The CDR3 region is CAIRGDRVNEKLFF. The DNA of the CDR3 is TGTGCCATCAGAGGGGACAGGGTTAATGAAAAACTGTTTTTT.

This chain uses TRBV27 with TRBJ1-2; TRBD1 aligns across 9 bases. This CDR3 spans 13 amino acids. CDR1 is MNHEY and CDR2 is SMNVEV in the germline V gene (reference sequence). J lost 5 bases, V lost 5 bases, and 3 bases had no gene match. The CDR3 protein is CASSPGQGYGYTF. The CDR3 coding sequence is TGTGCCAGCAGTCCCGGACAGGGGTATGGCTACACCTTC.

The chain joins TRBV12-3 or TRBV12-4 to TRBJ1-2; the D is unclear. The length of the CDR3 is 13 residues. The V end lost 3 bases, the J end lost 2 bases, and 7 bases lay between the germline ends. The CDR3 reads CASSFGENYGYTF. Written as DNA, the CDR3 is TGTGCCAGCAGTTTTGGGGAGAACTATGGCTACACCTTC.

V is TRBV7-9 and J is TRBJ2-1; 7 bases match TRBD1. V lost 5 bases and J lost 2; bases outside the gene matches: 6. There are 15 residues in the CDR3. Germline V CDR1 and CDR2: SEHNR, FQNEAQ (reference sequence). In DNA form, the CDR3 reads TGTGCCAGCAGCCCGAGGGGGACAGCCTACAATGAGCAGTTCTTC. Encoded protein: CASSPRGTAYNEQFF.

The V and J genes are TRBV11-3 and TRBJ2-1, with D possibly matching TRBD1 (6 bases). Germline CDR1 and CDR2: SGHNT and YENEEA. The CDR3 is 16 residues long. V was pared by 5 bases and J by 5 bases, with 19 bases between. CDR3 amino acids: CASSTLRGVIDNEQFF. In nucleotides, the CDR3 is TGTGCCAGCAGCACCCTCAGGGGAGTTATCGACAATGAGCAGTTCTTC.

This chain links TRBV6-5 with TRBJ1-2; tentatively, D is TRBD1 (6 bases). V was trimmed by 7 bases and J by 5 bases, leaving 17 bases between them. Germline values: CDR1 MNHEY, CDR2 SVGAGI. This CDR3 has 14 amino acids. CDR3 region: CASTRTVSGYGYTF. DNA of the CDR3: TGTGCCAGCACCCGGACAGTATCGGGGTATGGCTACACCTTC.

The rearrangement joins TRBV19 to TRBJ2-1, with TRBD1 matching 7 bases. Trimming removed 4 bases from V and 7 bases from J; junction bases left unmatched: 13. Germline V gives CDR1 LNHDA, CDR2 SQIVND (reference sequence). The CDR3 extends over 16 amino acids. CDR3 in DNA: TGTGCCAGTAGTAGACAGGGTCCCCAAGCCTCAAATGAGCAGTTCTTC. Translated, it gives CASSRQGPQASNEQFF.

This clone occurred once. The rearrangement joins TRBV5-4 to TRBJ1-3; TRBD1 agrees at 11 bases. CDR1 is SGHNT, CDR2 YYREEE, per germline (reference sequence). The trim removed 2 bases at V and 4 bases at J, leaving 2 bases unmatched. The CDR3 loop spans 15 amino acids. CDR3 in DNA: TGTGCCAGCAGCTTACGGACAGGGGGCGGAAACACCATATATTTT. Amino acids: CASSLRTGGGNTIYF.

This chain uses TRBV6-6 with TRBJ1-4; 7 bases are a match to TRBD1. Germline trimming cut 4 bases from V and 8 bases from J; bases unmatched to any gene: 7. The CDR3 extends over 14 amino acids. CDR1 is MNHNY, CDR2 SVGAGI, per germline (reference sequence). The CDR3 DNA follows: TGTGCCAGCAGTTTAGACAGGGCTTTAGAAAAACTGTTTTTT. This translates into CASSLDRALEKLFF.

The chain couples TRBV7-2 to TRBJ1-3; no clear D gene. The germline V and J ends were trimmed by 6 bases and 0 bases, with 12 bases remaining between them. This CDR3 spans 15 amino acids. Germline values: CDR1 SGHTA, CDR2 FQGNSA. This CDR3 reads CASSTHVDSGNTIYF. DNA for the CDR3: TGTGCCAGCAGTACACACGTTGACTCTGGAAACACCATATATTTT.

This clone was recorded once. The CDR3 sequence is CASSLGQGSTYEQYF. The CDR3 nucleotides are TGTGCCAGCAGTTTGGGACAGGGATCAACCTACGAGCAGTACTTC. The chain carries TRBV25-1 and TRBJ2-7; 9 nucleotides agree with TRBD1. After removal of 5 bases from V and 2 bases from J, the junction contained 7 bases not matched to a gene. This CDR3 region has 15 residues. The germline V gene has CDR1 MGHDK and CDR2 SYGVNS.

The chain joins TRBV6-5 to TRBJ1-2; TRBD1 matches at 7 bases. V shed 6 bases and J 3 bases; nucleotides not matched to a gene: 1. CDR3 length equals 12 residues. CDR1 is MNHEY, CDR2 SVGAGI, per germline. The CDR3 here is CASSQGDYGYTF. CDR3 in DNA: TGTGCCAGCAGCCAGGGGGACTATGGCTACACCTTC.

CDR3 protein: CASSREGSPLHF. The CDR3, as DNA: TGTGCCAGCAGTCGAGAGGGTTCACCCCTCCACTTT. This sequence joins TRBV25-1 and TRBJ1-6; D is ambiguous. This CDR3 is built from 12 residues. In germline, CDR1 is MGHDK, CDR2 SYGVNS. The V gene lost 5 bases and the J gene lost 9 bases, with 8 bases spanning the gap.

V and J are TRBV3-1 (or the pseudogene TRBV3-2) and TRBJ1-3, with unresolved D. The V end was cut by 3 bases, the J end by 0 bases, with 24 bases between. Germline V gives CDR1 LGHDT, CDR2 YNNKEL (reference sequence). The CDR3 length is 20 residues. The CDR3 region is CASSHLPFARTRDSGNTIYF. As DNA, the CDR3 is TGTGCCAGCAGCCATCTCCCCTTCGCTCGAACGAGGGACTCTGGAAACACCATATATTTT.

The chain combines TRBV3-1 (or the pseudogene TRBV3-2) with TRBJ2-1, with TRBD2 identical over 11 bases. This CDR3 is 15 amino acids long. V trimming: 4 bases; J trimming: 2 bases; junction bases outside the gene matches: 1. Germline V lookup: CDR1 LGHDT, CDR2 YNNKEL (reference sequence). The CDR3 DNA sequence: TGTGCCAGCAGCCCTAGCGGGGGGACCTACAATGAGCAGTTCTTC. Its translation: CASSPSGGTYNEQFF.

The chain recombines TRBV19 with TRBJ1-2; weak D call: TRBD1 (5 bases). V lost 5 bases and J 1 base, leaving 8 bases between the germline ends. Per the germline V gene, CDR1 is LNHDA and CDR2 is SQIVND (reference sequence). The CDR3 contains 13 residues. The DNA of the CDR3 is TGTGCCAGTAGTGACAGATTTAACTATGGCTACACCTTC. As protein: CASSDRFNYGYTF.

The chain links TRBV20-1 to TRBJ1-1; the D gene is possibly TRBD1 (5 bases). V was pared by 7 bases and J by 3 bases, with 9 bases between. Germline values: CDR1 DFQATT, CDR2 SNEGSKA (reference sequence). CDR3 length equals 11 residues. This CDR3 is CSVGGDTEAFF. The CDR3 bases are TGCAGTGTCGGGGGAGACACTGAAGCTTTCTTT.

This rearrangement joins TRBV27 to TRBJ2-4, with TRBD1 matching 7 bases. Germline CDR1 and CDR2: MNHEY and SMNVEV (reference sequence). The CDR3 sequence is 13 residues long. The ends lost 6 bases at V and 9 bases at J; junction bases unmatched: 8. The CDR3 DNA reads TGTGCCAGCAGCATAAGACAGGGACCCATTCAGTACTTC. Protein sequence: CASSIRQGPIQYF.

V usage is TRBV6-5 and J usage is TRBJ2-1; possible D gene TRBD1, 6 bases. V lost 6 bases, J lost 2 bases, and 14 bases lay in between. The CDR3 totals 15 residues. Germline lookup yields CDR1 MNHEY and CDR2 SVGAGI. CDR3 residues: CASSLTGTTYNEQFF. The CDR3 DNA reads as TGTGCCAGCAGCTTGACCGGGACAACCTACAATGAGCAGTTCTTC.

This clone was seen just once. This rearrangement joins TRBV29-1 to TRBJ2-3; D not resolved. This CDR3 spans 11 amino acids. With 4 bases removed from V and 8 bases from J, the gap between germline ends came to 10 bases. Per germline, CDR1 SQVTM and CDR2 ANQGSEA. This CDR3 is CSVVVLSTQYF. Here the CDR3 DNA reads TGCAGCGTTGTTGTCCTCAGTACGCAGTATTTT.

The chain recombines TRBV19 with TRBJ1-2; no clear D gene. Germline V gives CDR1 LNHDA, CDR2 SQIVND (reference sequence). The CDR3 extends over 13 amino acids. Between the trimmed V and J ends, which lost 2 bases and 6 bases, there was a span of 10 bases. The DNA of the CDR3 is TGTGCCAGTAGTATAACGGAGTGGGATGGCTACACCTTC. This encodes CASSITEWDGYTF.

This chain uses TRBV19 with TRBJ1-2; TRBD1 aligns across 9 bases. Germline CDR1 is LNHDA and CDR2 is SQIVND (reference sequence). CDR3 length equals 15 residues. V lost 4 bases, J lost 8 bases, and 11 bases stayed unmatched. CDR3 amino acids: CASSNWAQGAQGYTF. The DNA for the CDR3 is TGTGCCAGTAGTAATTGGGCACAGGGGGCGCAAGGCTACACCTTC.

The chain employs TRBV7-8 and TRBJ1-5, with D tentatively TRBD1 (6 bases). The CDR3 spans 17 residues. V was cut by 3 bases and J by 0 bases, with 15 bases left in between. Germline V gives CDR1 SGHVS, CDR2 FQNEAQ. This CDR3 reads CASSFRGGTPSNQPQHF. In DNA, the CDR3 is TGTGCCAGCAGCTTCCGCGGGGGGACACCTAGCAATCAGCCCCAGCATTTT.

A remark on this clone: The sample has other DNA sequences that encode this CDR3 too. This chain joins TRBV9 and TRBJ1-4, with D possibly matching TRBD1 (6 bases). The germline V gene has CDR1 SGDLS and CDR2 YYNGEE. The CDR3 is 14 residues long. Trimming cost V 0 bases and J 7 bases, with 10 bases left between them. The CDR3 here is CASSVGGGGEKLFF. The CDR3 DNA reads as TGTGCCAGCAGCGTAGGAGGGGGTGGTGAAAAACTGTTTTTT.